Shown below are 13 T cell receptor beta chains from a single sample sequenced in a study of CD8 T cells in ankylosing spondylitis. TCRdb re-analysed the 5' RACE reads in MiXCR, keeping a single row per CDR3 protein. The sample shows tens of thousands of distinct CDR3 sequences, over 4% of them seen only once. The specimen sequenced was blood, either unsorted or a sorted T cell fraction (not recorded which). The receptors were sampled from a male donor with ankylosing spondylitis or in good health (not recorded which).

Ten or more counts support this clonotype. The chain is built from TRBV28 and TRBJ2-3; the D gene is possibly TRBD2 (5 bases). Germline CDR1 reads MDHEN; CDR2 reads SYDVKM. The CDR3 is made up of 13 amino acids. Trimming took 10 bases from V and 4 from J, leaving 15 bases between them. CDR3 bases: TGTGCCACCTATTACGGGCGGGCAGATACGCAGTATTTT. The encoded protein is CATYYGRADTQYF.

This clonotype was recorded once. A read error is possible here, since a much larger clone lies one base away. J is TRBJ2-5 and V is TRBV18; D is ambiguous. The CDR3 contains 13 residues. Germline values: CDR1 KGHSH, CDR2 LQKENI. The chain's CDR3 is CTSSPGSVETQYF. The DNA of the CDR3 is TGTACCAGCTCACCGGGCAGTGTGGAGACCCAGTACTTC.

In this sample, this clonotype turned up many times. The V and J genes are TRBV20-1 and TRBJ2-3; D perhaps matches TRBD2 (5 bases). The ends were cut back, 6 bases at V and 0 bases at J, with 7 bases in the middle. The V gene's germline CDR1 is DFQATT and CDR2 SNEGSKA (reference sequence). This CDR3 is built from 12 residues. The CDR3 DNA reads TGCAGTGCGGGAGCTAGCACAGATACGCAGTATTTT. Protein sequence: CSAGASTDTQYF.

This clonotype was counted many times. This chain links TRBV6-5 with TRBJ2-1; D is possibly TRBD2 (5 bases). V lost 4 bases and J lost 4, with 14 bases in between. The CDR3 has 15 residues. The germline V gene has CDR1 MNHEY and CDR2 SVGAGI. CDR3 loop: CASSFLGSHYNEQFF. CDR3 coding DNA: TGTGCCAGCAGTTTCCTAGGGAGCCATTACAATGAGCAGTTCTTC.

The table lists this clonotype with many counts. This chain connects TRBV18 to TRBJ1-6; no clear D gene. There are 13 residues in the CDR3. The V end was cut by 0 bases, the J end by 10 bases, with 7 bases between. The V gene's germline CDR1 is KGHSH and CDR2 LQKENI. CDR3 sequence (DNA): TGTGCCAGCTCACCACCGTCCAGATCACCCCTCCACTTT. Residues: CASSPPSRSPLHF.

Many counts were recorded for this clonotype. The genes are TRBV20-1 and TRBJ2-1; D not resolved. CDR3 length equals 11 residues. Germline V CDR1 and CDR2: DFQATT, SNEGSKA (reference sequence). V was cut by 0 bases and J by 7 bases, with 4 bases left in between. CDR3 in amino acids: CSARDPNEQFF. DNA for the CDR3: TGCAGTGCTAGAGATCCAAATGAGCAGTTCTTC.

The sample holds a few counts of this clonotype. The rearrangement links TRBV29-1 to TRBJ2-2; perhaps TRBD1 as D (5 bases). Per the germline V gene, CDR1 is SQVTM and CDR2 is ANQGSEA. V was shortened by 1 base and J by 10 bases, with 16 bases between the two germline ends. CDR3 size: 14 residues. The CDR3 coding sequence is TGCAGCGTTGAAGCAGCAGACAGCCCGGAGGAGCTGTTTTTT. It codes for CSVEAADSPEELFF.

This clonotype was counted ten times or more. The genes are TRBV30 and TRBJ1-2; no clear D. The germline V gene has CDR1 GTSNPN and CDR2 SVGIG (reference sequence). There are 13 residues in the CDR3. Trimming took off 0 bases at V and 2 bases at J, with 7 bases between the two ends. Here the CDR3 DNA reads TGTGCCTGGAGTGTAAAGGCGAACTATGGCTACACCTTC. It translates to CAWSVKANYGYTF. Variable domain in full (rest from reference TRBV30 and TRBJ1-2): SQTIHQWPATLVQPVGSPLSLECTVEGTSNPNLYWYRQAAGRGLQLLFYSVGIGQISSEVPQNLSASRPQDRQFILSSKKLLLSDSGFYLCAWSVKANYGYTFGSGTRLTVV.

This clonotype occurred many times. The V gene is TRBV12-3 or TRBV12-4, the J gene TRBJ2-1; 8 nucleotides line up with TRBD2. The CDR3 extends over 13 amino acids. The junction had 7 bases not matched to a gene; V was cut back by 6 bases and J by 9 bases. CDR3 sequence (DNA): TGTGCCAGCAGCCCACAAGCGGGGGCTGAGCAGTTCTTC. Translating gives CASSPQAGAEQFF.

Ten or more counts support this clonotype. The gene calls are TRBV3-1 and TRBJ2-7; 8 bases are shared with TRBD2. The CDR3 is 16 amino acids. CDR1 and CDR2 (germline): LGHDT, YNNKEL (reference sequence). Germline trimming cut 0 bases from V and 3 bases from J; bases unmatched to any gene: 7. The CDR3 bases are TGTGCCAGCAGCCAAGATCTAAGCGGGGGAAGCTACGAGCAGTACTTC. Amino acid sequence: CASSQDLSGGSYEQYF.

This clonotype was detected many times. This rearrangement joins TRBV7-3 to TRBJ1-5; D is unclear. The CDR3 length is 13 residues. V lost 4 bases and J 6 bases, leaving 10 bases between the germline ends. CDR1 and CDR2 from the germline V gene are SGHTA and FQGTGA. The CDR3 reads CASSSGWGQPQHF. The CDR3 DNA follows: TGTGCCAGCAGCTCCGGGTGGGGTCAGCCCCAGCATTTT.

Points on this clonotype: At one end the junction does not follow the germline gene, possibly because of a read error. This sequence joins TRBV2 and TRBJ2-2; 9 bases are shared with TRBD1. Germline V gene lookup returns CDR1 SNHLY and CDR2 FYNNEI. There are 19 residues in the CDR3. The CDR3 bases are TGTACCAGCTGTTCCGACTCCTCCGGGACAGGGTTTTTCACCGGGGAGCTGTTTTTT. It encodes CTSCSDSSGTGFFTGELFF.

In this sample, this clonotype turned up many times. The rearrangement uses TRBV2 and TRBJ2-1; no reliable D call. This CDR3 region has 12 residues. Trimming took 3 bases from V and 7 from J, leaving 7 bases between them. Germline V gene sequence: CDR1 SNHLY, CDR2 FYNNEI. In nucleotides, the CDR3 is TGTGCCAGCAGTGATCCCGGAAATGAGCAGTTCTTC. It yields the protein CASSDPGNEQFF.